What follows are 16 T cell receptor beta chains derived from one specimen sequenced in a study of blood T cell repertoires in COVID-19. Profiled with immunoSEQ multiplex PCR; TCRdb holds only in-frame clones, not every one. The table includes about 190,000 clones, around 85% detected once. Material for sequencing was peripheral blood. Source of these receptors: a man aged 45-65 years who had recovered from COVID-19.

The V call is TRBV28, the J call TRBJ2-5; 10 bases agree with TRBD2. Trimming cost V 5 bases and J 2 bases; bases outside gene matches: 5. CDR3 length equals 15 residues. Germline assignment: CDR1 MDHEN and CDR2 SYDVKM. The CDR3 DNA is TGTGCCAGCAGTAATCTAGCGGGAGAGCAAGAGACCCAGTACTTC. This translates into CASSNLAGEQETQYF.

CDR3 in DNA: TGCGCCAGCAGCTTGGACAGGGGCGGCTACACCTTC. It specifies CASSLDRGGYTF. This chain connects TRBV5-1 to TRBJ1-2; 7 bases line up with TRBD1. The V and J ends lost 0 bases and 8 bases, in that order; junction bases with no gene match: 1. CDR3 length: 12 residues. Germline V gene lookup returns CDR1 SGHRS and CDR2 YFSETQ.

The J gene is TRBJ2-6, the V gene TRBV3-1 (or the pseudogene TRBV3-2); 9 bases agree with TRBD1. The ends lost 2 bases at V and 1 base at J; junction bases unmatched: 15. This CDR3 is built from 21 residues. Germline CDR1 is LGHDT and CDR2 is YNNKEL (reference sequence). CDR3 sequence: CASSQRSLGQGDVSGANVLTF. The CDR3 DNA is TGTGCCAGCAGCCAAAGGTCGCTGGGACAGGGAGATGTGTCTGGGGCCAACGTCCTGACTTTC.

The rearrangement links TRBV9 to TRBJ2-7; 7 nucleotides match TRBD1. This CDR3 is 14 amino acids long. V was pared by 0 bases and J by 5 bases, with 5 bases of the junction left unmatched. Germline lookup yields CDR1 SGDLS and CDR2 YYNGEE. The DNA of the CDR3 is TGTGCCAGCAGCGTAGGTGACAGGGCCGACGAGCAGTACTTC. It codes for CASSVGDRADEQYF.

The chain recombines TRBV19 with TRBJ2-2; 8 nucleotides agree with TRBD2. The J segment lost 0 bases and the V segment lost 7 bases, leaving 13 bases of the junction unmatched. Germline V CDR1 and CDR2: LNHDA, SQIVND (reference sequence). The CDR3 contains 18 residues. In DNA form, the CDR3 reads TGTGCCAGTACGGCGGGGGCGGGAGGACTTTCGAACACCGGGGAGCTGTTTTTT. It is translated as CASTAGAGGLSNTGELFF. The whole variable domain, remainder taken from reference TRBV19 and TRBJ2-2, is DGGITQSPKYLFRKEGQNVTLSCEQNLNHDAMYWYRQDPGQGLRLIYYSQIVNDFQKGDIAEGYSVSREKKESFPLTVTSAQKNPTAFYLCASTAGAGGLSNTGELFFGEGSRLTVL.

The rearrangement links TRBV10-3 to TRBJ2-7, with no clear D. V was shortened by 1 base and J by 3 bases, with 13 bases between the two germline ends. Germline V gives CDR1 ENHRY, CDR2 SYGVKD. The length of the CDR3 is 15 residues. CDR3 in amino acids: CAISEYSQAGYEQYF. The CDR3 DNA follows: TGTGCCATCAGTGAGTATAGTCAGGCTGGCTACGAGCAGTACTTC.

A remark on this clone: At one end, the junction sequence differs from germline, possibly due to a read error. V and J are TRBV2 and TRBJ2-5; 11 bases agree with TRBD2. The CDR3 covers 15 residues. Germline V CDR1 and CDR2: SNHLY, FYNNEI. Here the CDR3 reads CKSWEGLADQETQYF. The CDR3 DNA is TGCAAATCATGGGAGGGACTAGCGGACCAAGAGACCCAGTACTTC.

The chain employs TRBV27 and TRBJ2-7; 10 positions match TRBD1. Trimming took 5 bases from V and 6 from J; bases not matched to a gene: 10. CDR1 MNHEY and CDR2 SMNVEV come from the germline V gene (reference sequence). CDR3 length: 15 residues. The CDR3, as DNA: TGTGCCAGCAGTGGACCGGGACAGGGGTTTGGCGAGCAGTACTTC. It codes for CASSGPGQGFGEQYF.

In its sample, this clone was seen a few times. This chain joins TRBV27 and TRBJ2-7, with D tentatively TRBD2 (6 bases). Trimming cost V 7 bases and J 6 bases, with 16 bases left between them. Per the germline V gene, CDR1 is MNHEY and CDR2 is SMNVEV (reference sequence). This CDR3 is 13 amino acids long. CDR3 amino acids: CASTEGPWGEQYF. The CDR3, as DNA: TGTGCCAGCACGGAGGGGCCCTGGGGCGAGCAGTACTTC.

The V gene is TRBV24-1, the J gene TRBJ2-1; 7 bases are a match to TRBD1. The V segment lost 4 bases and the J segment 5 bases; nucleotides outside the gene matches: 7. Per germline, CDR1 KGHDR and CDR2 SFDVKD. This CDR3 comprises 15 residues. The CDR3 DNA is TGTGCCACCAGTGACCTACAGGGGACCCACAATGAGCAGTTCTTC. It encodes CATSDLQGTHNEQFF.

The V gene is TRBV6-2 or TRBV6-3, the J gene TRBJ2-3; D might be TRBD2 (6 bases). V lost 5 bases and J lost 6, with 9 bases in between. This CDR3 spans 12 amino acids. The germline V gene encodes CDR1 MNHEY and CDR2 SVGEGT. CDR3 DNA: TGTGCCAGCAGTGGGACTGGGGATACGCAGTATTTT. Amino acid sequence: CASSGTGDTQYF.

The rearrangement links TRBV29-1 to TRBJ2-7, with a tentative D call TRBD2 (6 bases). The CDR3 length is 13 residues. The V and J ends lost 5 bases and 2 bases respectively, with 13 bases between them. Germline CDR1 SQVTM, CDR2 ANQGSEA. CDR3: CSVLRGTTYEQYF. Written as DNA, the CDR3 is TGCAGCGTTCTGCGGGGAACAACCTACGAGCAGTACTTC.

The count of this clone is one. The V gene is TRBV6-5, the J gene TRBJ1-5, with D possibly being TRBD1 (6 bases). This CDR3 has 16 residues. The V and J ends lost 4 bases and 0 bases respectively, with 13 bases between them. Germline values: CDR1 MNHEY, CDR2 SVGAGI. The CDR3 region has the DNA TGTGCCAGCAGTTTGTCCGGGACACCTAGCAATCAGCCCCAGCATTTT. Its translation is CASSLSGTPSNQPQHF.

V and J are TRBV7-2 and TRBJ2-3; the match to TRBD2 covers 9 bases. This CDR3 region has 15 residues. Germline trimming cut 1 base from V and 4 bases from J; bases unmatched to any gene: 3. In germline, CDR1 is SGHTA, CDR2 FQGNSA. The CDR3 loop is CASSLGLAGSDTQYF. CDR3 in DNA: TGTGCCAGCAGCTTAGGGCTAGCGGGATCAGATACGCAGTATTTT.

The V call is TRBV28, the J call TRBJ2-4; D unclear. Germline-derived CDR1 and CDR2 are MDHEN and SYDVKM. This CDR3 has 13 residues. The V gene lost 8 bases and the J gene lost 5 bases, with 13 bases spanning the gap. The CDR3 protein is CASRVQSQNIQYF. As DNA, the CDR3 is TGTGCCAGCCGAGTACAGAGTCAAAACATTCAGTACTTC.

This clone was picked up a small number of times. The rearrangement uses TRBV6-2 or TRBV6-3 and TRBJ1-5; the D is unclear. Per the germline V gene, CDR1 is MNHEY and CDR2 is SVGEGT. CDR3 size: 14 residues. V dropped 2 bases and J dropped 5 bases, with 10 bases sitting between them. CDR3 sequence: CASSYAAAHQPQHF. DNA for the CDR3: TGTGCCAGCAGTTACGCGGCAGCACATCAGCCCCAGCATTTT.